The text below deals with one T cell receptor beta chain. The antigen is not known. The data were obtained in a study of cytomegalovirus exposure and HLA in healthy donors. At the level of the study: Across 350 to 400 genotyped donors, roughly 80% landed in the Caucasian-associated ancestry cluster.

Unrecorded immune exposures were likely, despite nominal health at sampling. Vbeta (60) and Jbeta (13) primers were used in the PCR. Generated by immunoSEQ multiplex PCR, the TCRdb table keeps only in-frame clones and is missing some. The sample lists roughly 160,000 clones, 80% to 90% occurring once. General study results and limits: As confirmed in vitro, a few CMV-associated chains were specific for CMV antigens.

This TCR was recovered from a woman in her forties or fifties in good health and CMV-seronegative. Sample: PBMCs.

CDR3 protein: CASGADNSPLHF. In DNA form, the CDR3 reads TGTGCCAGTGGGGCAGATAATTCACCCCTCCACTTT. V gene TRBV2 combines with J gene TRBJ1-6, with D perhaps matching TRBD1 (5 bases). With 9 bases removed from V and 5 bases from J, the gap between germline ends came to 8 bases. Per the germline V gene, CDR1 is SNHLY and CDR2 is FYNNEI. The CDR3 covers 12 residues.